This T cell receptor (beta chain) was sequenced in a study of blood T cells in healthy people across ages. Whole-study results and caveats: A strong correlation was found between TCR beta diversity and the percentage of naive T cells. Unsorted PBMC material precluded a definitive naive versus antigen-experienced comparison.

This clonotype appeared a few times. Its antigen is undetermined. A much larger clone sits a single nucleotide away, making a read error possible. Germline CDR1 SGHRS, CDR2 YFSETQ. This CDR3 comprises 14 residues. Losses at the gene ends were 0 bases for V and 8 bases for J; bases not matched to a gene: 7. A J-beta primer mix and a sample-barcoded 5' primer were used in a second PCR of roughly 6 to 12 cycles. Using its own MiXCR run on the 5' RACE reads, TCRdb lists one record per CDR3 protein. The table has 630,000 or so distinct CDR3 sequences, about 30% seen once. V is TRBV5-1 and J is TRBJ1-2, with 7 bases that match TRBD1. This sequence was found in a woman older than 75 in good health. Sequencing used blood. CDR3 in amino acids: CASSLEQGRRGYTF. CDR3 nucleotides: TGCGCCAGCAGCTTGGAACAGGGGAGGAGGGGCTACACCTTC.